This T cell receptor (beta chain) is from a study of human CD4 T cells and Enterobacteriaceae. Sequenced by immunoSEQ multiplex PCR; TCRdb stores in-frame clones only, minus some. The sample holds roughly 30,000 clones, 70% to 85% seen once. All CD4+ cells other than CD45RA+CCR7+CD95- naive cells were sorted as memory, over 95% pure. The CDR3 has 13 amino acids. CDR1 and CDR2 (germline): SQVTM, ANQGSEA. V lost 3 bases and J 5 bases, leaving 12 bases between the germline ends. The rearrangement uses TRBV29-1 and TRBJ2-3; D perhaps matches TRBD1 (6 bases). The clonotype was recovered from a human donor in good health. The sequenced sample was memory CD4+ T cells from blood. The CDR3 spells CSVERGRGDTQYF. The DNA of the CDR3 is TGCAGCGTTGAGAGGGGGAGAGGAGATACGCAGTATTTT.